This TCR beta chain originates from a study of T and B cells in COVID-19 patients. Across the study: Peripheral blood came from COVID-19 patients with active infection or after recovery.

From blood, roughly 220-550 ng of genomic DNA served as TRB template. BIOMED2 TRB-A/B primer pools were used in multiplex TRB PCR. TCRdb re-derived calls from the multiplex PCR reads in MiXCR, one entry per CDR3 protein. Altogether 6,000 or so distinct CDR3 sequences are present, about 25% being singletons, with the ten largest covering roughly 12%. Trimming pared 5 bases from V and 4 bases from J, leaving 18 bases between. The CDR3 loop spans 15 amino acids. By sample share, this clonotype is medium-sized (0.01 to 0.1%). As yet, its antigen is unknown. Whole-study results and caveats: Patients with COVID-19 reportedly showed strongly skewed T cell receptor beta variable and joining gene usage. Of 2,331 TCR clusters found only in the recovered cohort, fewer than 35 had low generation probability. Clonality of TRB repertoires was high in active COVID-19; recovery brought above-healthy diversity and richness.

The sample was blood. This TCR derives from a human donor with active COVID-19. The rearrangement joins TRBV12-3 or TRBV12-4 to TRBJ2-7; D perhaps matches TRBD2 (5 bases). CDR3 DNA sequence: TGTGCCAGCAGTAATCTTTGTGGCGGGCCGTACGAGCAGTACTTC. This translates into CASSNLCGGPYEQYF.